One sample yielded the 32 T cell receptor beta chains listed below, sequenced in a study of CD8 T cells in ankylosing spondylitis. TCRdb independently ran MiXCR on the 5' RACE reads; one entry per CDR3 protein. The sample includes 150,000 to 200,000 distinct CDR3 sequences, under 15% seen only once; the top ten take approximately 11%. The sequenced sample consisted of blood, either unsorted or a sorted T cell fraction (not recorded which). These receptors were obtained from a female donor with ankylosing spondylitis or in good health (not recorded which).

In its sample, this clonotype was seen many times. The rearrangement uses TRBV7-2 and TRBJ1-2; 7 bases align to TRBD1. V lost 5 bases, J lost 0 bases, and 6 bases stayed unmatched. The CDR3 spans 15 residues. Germline-derived CDR1 and CDR2 are SGHTA and FQGNSA. The CDR3 here is CASSTQGGANYGYTF. CDR3 coding DNA: TGTGCCAGCAGCACCCAGGGGGGGGCTAACTATGGCTACACCTTC. The full variable domain, completed using reference TRBV7-2 and TRBJ1-2, is GAGVSQSPSNKVTEKGKDVELRCDPISGHTALYWYRQSLGQGLEFLIYFQGNSAPDKSGLPSDRFSAERTGGSVSTLTIQRTQQEDSAVYLCASSTQGGANYGYTFGSGTRLTVV.

The rearrangement joins TRBV10-3 to TRBJ2-7; D is uncertain. The CDR3 runs 11 residues. Trimming left V 3 bases short and J 5 bases short, with 5 bases between. Germline assignment: CDR1 ENHRY and CDR2 SYGVKD. The DNA for the CDR3 is TGTGCCATCAGTGACAGAAACGAGCAGTACTTC. It encodes CAISDRNEQYF.

With respect to this clonotype: This may stem from a read error, because a much larger clone lies one nucleotide away. CDR3 nucleotides: TGTACCAGCAGTGTCGATCTAGCGGGCTACAATGAGCAGTTCTTC. Encoded protein: CTSSVDLAGYNEQFF. The chain is built from TRBV6-4 and TRBJ2-1; 8 bases are a match to TRBD2. Germline V lookup: CDR1 MRHNA, CDR2 SNTAGT. The CDR3 length is 15 residues.

This clonotype has just a few counts. The rearrangement uses TRBV6-4 and TRBJ2-1; 9 bases are shared with TRBD1. The trim removed 6 bases at V and 8 bases at J, leaving 14 bases unmatched. The CDR3 is made up of 16 amino acids. CDR1 and CDR2 (germline): MRHNA, SNTAGT. The CDR3 loop reads CASSPETDRGMDEQFF. The CDR3 bases are TGTGCCAGCAGCCCTGAAACGGACAGGGGAATGGATGAGCAGTTCTTC.

This clonotype was recorded at least ten times. V gene TRBV12-3 or TRBV12-4 combines with J gene TRBJ1-1, with TRBD1 matching over 7 bases. CDR3 length equals 15 residues. V lost 2 bases, J lost 4 bases, and 7 bases stayed unmatched. CDR3 nucleotide sequence: TGTGCCAGCAGTTTAAAGCCAGGGGGATCCACTGAAGCTTTCTTT. Its protein is CASSLKPGGSTEAFF.

The gene calls are TRBV6-2 or TRBV6-3 and TRBJ1-3; tentatively, D is TRBD1 (5 bases). The CDR3 runs to 14 residues. Germline loops: CDR1 MNHEY, CDR2 SVGEGT. The V and J ends lost 2 bases and 4 bases respectively, with 9 bases between them. CDR3 sequence (DNA): TGTGCCAGCAGTTACCAGGGAACCGGAAACACCATATATTTT. This encodes CASSYQGTGNTIYF.

This clonotype was seen repeatedly, ten times or more. The chain employs TRBV12-3 or TRBV12-4 and TRBJ1-5; D gene ambiguous. Trimming removed 0 bases from V and 0 bases from J, with 6 bases in between. This CDR3 region has 15 residues. DNA for the CDR3: TGTGCCAGCAGTTTAGCAGGAGATAGCAATCAGCCCCAGCATTTT. Translation: CASSLAGDSNQPQHF.

This clonotype was recorded many times. The chain is built from TRBV7-2 and TRBJ1-5; no reliable D call. V lost 6 bases to trimming and J lost 3 bases, with 6 bases between them. Germline CDR1 is SGHTA and CDR2 is FQGNSA. The CDR3 is made up of 12 amino acids. The CDR3 DNA reads as TGTGCCAGCAGACAGCCCAATCAGCCCCAGCATTTT. This encodes CASRQPNQPQHF.

This clonotype was counted many times. The chain uses TRBV7-3 and TRBJ2-3; no firm D call. This CDR3 spans 13 amino acids. Between the trimmed V and J ends, which lost 6 bases and 0 bases, there was a span of 7 bases. From germline, CDR1 is SGHTA and CDR2 FQGTGA. The CDR3, as DNA: TGTGCCAGCAGAGGGATTAGCACAGATACGCAGTATTTT. Encoded protein: CASRGISTDTQYF.

This clonotype was counted ten times or more. The gene calls are TRBV5-1 and TRBJ2-7; TRBD1 matches 7 bases. There are 15 residues in the CDR3. Germline V lookup: CDR1 SGHRS, CDR2 YFSETQ. The V gene end was trimmed by 4 bases and the J gene end by 2 bases; junction bases not matched to a gene: 9. In DNA, the CDR3 is TGCGCCAGCAGCCTCGAACCAGGGACAGCCTACGAGCAGTACTTC. The encoded protein is CASSLEPGTAYEQYF.

The chain employs TRBV18 and TRBJ2-5, with D possibly being TRBD2 (6 bases). Germline CDR1 reads KGHSH; CDR2 reads LQKENI. The CDR3 loop spans 15 amino acids. Trimming cost V 2 bases and J 5 bases, with 15 bases left between them. The CDR3 DNA is TGTGCCAGCTCACCATTGGGACTCAGAGGGGAGACCCAGTACTTC. Residues: CASSPLGLRGETQYF.

The V and J genes are TRBV19 and TRBJ1-1; D unresolved. Germline V gene sequence: CDR1 LNHDA, CDR2 SQIVND (reference sequence). The CDR3 is 12 amino acids. Deletions cut 8 bases from V and 3 bases from J, with 10 bases between. CDR3 region: CASRAGYTEAFF. In nucleotides, the CDR3 is TGTGCCAGTCGAGCGGGATACACTGAAGCTTTCTTT. Supplemented by reference TRBV19 and TRBJ1-1, the full variable domain reads DGGITQSPKYLFRKEGQNVTLSCEQNLNHDAMYWYRQDPGQGLRLIYYSQIVNDFQKGDIAEGYSVSREKKESFPLTVTSAQKNPTAFYLCASRAGYTEAFFGQGTRLTVV.

Ten or more counts support this clonotype. The chain uses TRBV4-3 and TRBJ2-7; 8 bases are shared with TRBD1. V shed 3 bases and J 6 bases; nucleotides not matched to a gene: 10. The V gene's germline CDR1 is LGHNA and CDR2 YSLEER. The CDR3 is made up of 15 amino acids. The CDR3 DNA sequence: TGCGCCAGCAGCCAGTGGCCAGGGGGCGGCTCCGAGCAGTACTTC. Translating gives CASSQWPGGGSEQYF.

The V call is TRBV28, the J call TRBJ2-1, with D perhaps matching TRBD1 (6 bases). Germline loops: CDR1 MDHEN, CDR2 SYDVKM. V lost 8 bases and J lost 8, with 19 bases in between. CDR3 length equals 14 residues. The CDR3 DNA reads TGTGCCAGCTCTATCCAGGGGAGTACAGATGAGCAGTTCTTC. It codes for CASSIQGSTDEQFF.

This clonotype has ten or more counts. J is TRBJ2-7 and V is TRBV5-1; D unclear. With 0 bases removed from V and 2 bases from J, the gap between germline ends came to 6 bases. Per the germline V gene, CDR1 is SGHRS and CDR2 is YFSETQ. The CDR3 consists of 13 residues. The DNA for the CDR3 is TGCGCCAGCAGCTTGGACAAGCCCTACGAGCAGTACTTC. Amino acid sequence: CASSLDKPYEQYF.

V and J are TRBV20-1 and TRBJ2-3, with 13 positions matching TRBD2. The trim removed 0 bases at V and 2 bases at J, leaving 8 bases unmatched. CDR1 DFQATT and CDR2 SNEGSKA come from the germline V gene (reference sequence). The CDR3 is 18 residues long. CDR3: CSARDPLTSGRITDTQYF. DNA of the CDR3: TGCAGTGCTAGAGACCCACTGACTAGCGGGAGGATCACAGATACGCAGTATTTT.

This clonotype showed up many times. For the CDR3, the DNA is TGCGCCAGCGGCGGACAGGGGAACACTGAAGCTTTCTTT. Encoded protein: CASGGQGNTEAFF. The chain links TRBV5-1 to TRBJ1-1; TRBD1 aligns across 8 bases. The CDR3 consists of 13 residues. Germline loops: CDR1 SGHRS, CDR2 YFSETQ. V dropped 7 bases and J dropped 1; count of bases not matched to a gene: 3.

This clonotype was seen repeatedly, ten times or more. The chain uses TRBV12-3 or TRBV12-4 and TRBJ2-1; D might be TRBD2 (6 bases). CDR3 length: 14 residues. V lost 5 bases to trimming and J lost 10 bases, with 18 bases between them. The CDR3 DNA sequence: TGTGCCAGCAGTACCCTAAGCGAGGGAGGAGAGCAGTTCTTC. It is translated as CASSTLSEGGEQFF.

This clonotype was seen ten or more times. The chain is built from TRBV5-1 and TRBJ2-2; 12 bases agree with TRBD2. Germline V CDR1 and CDR2: SGHRS, YFSETQ. The CDR3 consists of 16 residues. The V gene end was trimmed by 3 bases and the J gene end by 10 bases; junction bases not matched to a gene: 10. CDR3 region: CASSWRLAGAKEELFF. The CDR3 nucleotides are TGCGCCAGCAGCTGGAGACTAGCGGGGGCTAAAGAGGAGCTGTTTTTT.

J is TRBJ2-6 and V is TRBV11-2, with 8 bases matching TRBD2. Trimming removed 2 bases from V and 2 bases from J; junction bases left unmatched: 8. CDR3 length: 18 amino acids. Germline CDR1 reads SGHAT; CDR2 reads FQNNGV. In nucleotides, the CDR3 is TGTGCCAGCAGCTTAAACAGCGGGAGTAGTGCTGGGGCCAACGTCCTGACTTTC. This gives the protein CASSLNSGSSAGANVLTF.

This clonotype was counted between two and nine times. The chain carries TRBV7-2 and TRBJ1-5, with 8 bases that match TRBD1. The length of the CDR3 is 15 residues. The V and J ends lost 5 bases and 0 bases, in that order; junction bases with no gene match: 3. Looked up from germline, CDR1 is SGHTA and CDR2 is FQGNSA. CDR3 protein: CASSAQGVSNQPQHF. CDR3 coding DNA: TGTGCCAGCAGCGCACAGGGGGTTAGCAATCAGCCCCAGCATTTT. Complete variable domain (other parts from reference TRBV7-2 and TRBJ1-5): GAGVSQSPSNKVTEKGKDVELRCDPISGHTALYWYRQSLGQGLEFLIYFQGNSAPDKSGLPSDRFSAERTGGSVSTLTIQRTQQEDSAVYLCASSAQGVSNQPQHFGDGTRLSIL.

This clonotype has a handful of counts. The J gene is TRBJ2-3, the V gene TRBV24-1; D may be TRBD2 (6 bases). Germline CDR1 reads KGHDR; CDR2 reads SFDVKD. Trimming left V 0 bases short and J 2 bases short, with 14 bases between. The CDR3 loop spans 17 amino acids. In DNA form, the CDR3 reads TGTGCCACCAGTGATTTGCAAGGGCGGGGCACCACAGATACGCAGTATTTT. Translated: CATSDLQGRGTTDTQYF.

In this sample, this clonotype turned up many times. CDR3 nucleotides: TGCAGTGCCCGACGGACTAACTACGGAGGGGCCAAAAACATTCAGTACTTC. Its protein product is CSARRTNYGGAKNIQYF. V gene TRBV20-1 combines with J gene TRBJ2-4, with a possible D match to TRBD2 (6 bases). Germline V gene lookup returns CDR1 DFQATT and CDR2 SNEGSKA (reference sequence). The V and J ends lost 6 bases and 1 base respectively, with 22 bases between them. This CDR3 region has 17 residues.

This clonotype was detected only a few times. This chain joins TRBV5-1 and TRBJ2-5; D unresolved. V dropped 7 bases and J dropped 2 bases, with 9 bases sitting between them. This CDR3 has 12 residues. Germline-derived CDR1 and CDR2 are SGHRS and YFSETQ. CDR3 bases: TGCGCCAGCGGGGATCGTCAAGAGACCCAGTACTTC. It specifies CASGDRQETQYF.

This clonotype was detected many times. The chain carries TRBV20-1 and TRBJ2-1; 11 bases fit TRBD2. The germline gives CDR1 DFQATT, CDR2 SNEGSKA (reference sequence). The CDR3 length is 16 residues. After removal of 0 bases from V and 5 bases from J, the junction contained 6 bases not matched to a gene. The CDR3 coding sequence is TGCAGTGCTAGAGACCAAGGGACTAGCGGCGACAATGAGCAGTTCTTC. This gives the protein CSARDQGTSGDNEQFF.

This clonotype was found many times. The chain is built from TRBV20-1 and TRBJ1-6; 7 bases are shared with TRBD1. The CDR3 loop spans 14 amino acids. V trimming: 3 bases; J trimming: 9 bases; junction bases outside the gene matches: 8. Germline V CDR1 and CDR2: DFQATT, SNEGSKA (reference sequence). The DNA of the CDR3 is TGCAGTGCTAGGGGGCAGGGGGGGGGTTCACCCCTCCACTTT. Translating it yields CSARGQGGGSPLHF.

As regards this clonotype: It may be a read error: a sequence one base away is much more abundant. This sequence joins TRBV20-1 and TRBJ2-7; D might be TRBD2 (6 bases). This CDR3 has 13 residues. Germline V gene sequence: CDR1 DFQATT, CDR2 SNEGSKA (reference sequence). Trimming removed 7 bases from V and 6 bases from J, with 19 bases in between. This CDR3 reads CSVRLILAAEQYF. CDR3 DNA: TGCAGTGTTCGCCTAATACTAGCTGCCGAGCAGTACTTC.

This clonotype came up many times. This sequence joins TRBV20-1 and TRBJ1-1; possible D gene TRBD1, 5 bases. The CDR3 totals 16 residues. Trimming took 0 bases from V and 4 from J, leaving 18 bases between them. Germline loops: CDR1 DFQATT, CDR2 SNEGSKA (reference sequence). The DNA of the CDR3 is TGCAGTGCTAGAGAGCTCGGCGCGGGGGTGGGCACTGAAGCTTTCTTT. Its translation is CSARELGAGVGTEAFF.

This chain joins TRBV3-1 and TRBJ2-7; D remains ambiguous. Germline assignment: CDR1 LGHDT and CDR2 YNNKEL (reference sequence). Trimming stripped 0 bases from V and 0 bases from J, with 12 bases between. This CDR3 region has 16 residues. The CDR3 DNA sequence: TGTGCCAGCAGCCAAGATTTCAGCGCTGGCTCCTACGAGCAGTACTTC. Protein: CASSQDFSAGSYEQYF.

This clonotype was picked up many times. The chain employs TRBV10-3 and TRBJ2-3; 12 bases are a match to TRBD2. The V segment lost 6 bases and the J segment 0 bases; nucleotides outside the gene matches: 4. Germline loops: CDR1 ENHRY, CDR2 SYGVKD. The CDR3 contains 16 residues. The CDR3 is CAIRETSGRSTDTQYF. In DNA, the CDR3 is TGTGCCATCAGGGAGACTAGCGGGAGAAGCACAGATACGCAGTATTTT.

The rearrangement joins TRBV10-3 to TRBJ2-5; 10 positions agree with TRBD1. V was pared by 5 bases and J by 2 bases, with 5 bases of the junction left unmatched. The CDR3 has 15 amino acids. Per the germline V gene, CDR1 is ENHRY and CDR2 is SYGVKD. This chain's CDR3 is CAISPGQGRQETQYF. The CDR3 nucleotides are TGTGCCATCAGTCCGGGACAGGGGAGACAAGAGACCCAGTACTTC.

Many counts were recorded for this clonotype. This chain uses TRBV5-1 with TRBJ1-5; TRBD1 matches 7 bases. The CDR3 is made up of 15 amino acids. Germline V gene data show CDR1 as SGHRS and CDR2 as YFSETQ. The V and J ends lost 1 base and 3 bases, in that order; junction bases with no gene match: 4. CDR3 loop: CASSLWTGDNQPQHF. CDR3 DNA: TGCGCCAGCAGCTTGTGGACAGGTGACAATCAGCCCCAGCATTTT. The complete variable domain, with remaining parts taken from reference TRBV5-1 and TRBJ1-5, reads KAGVTQTPRYLIKTRGQQVTLSCSPISGHRSVSWYQQTPGQGLQFLFEYFSETQRNKGNFPGRFSGRQFSNSRSEMNVSTLELGDSALYLCASSLWTGDNQPQHFGDGTRLSIL.